This T cell receptor (beta chain) is from a study of Ad26.COV2.S vaccination and SARS-CoV-2 variants. Treatment indicated: about 20 received Ad26.COV2.S at low or high dose, single or two shots; 5 received placebo; per-sample allocation not given. Collection of samples fell on day 63 after the first vaccine or placebo injection. Trimming stripped 3 bases from V and 2 bases from J, with 15 bases between. The CDR3 loop spans 16 amino acids. From germline, CDR1 is SGHTA and CDR2 FQGNSA. Repertoires were generated with immunoSEQ multiplex PCR, while TCRdb's copy carries only in-frame clones and drops some. The sample has about 680,000 clones; 89% are singletons.

This specimen consisted of peripheral blood, obtained in a trial of Ad26.COV2.S vaccine versus placebo. The TCR originated in a person between 18 and 59 years old who received the Ad26.COV2.S COVID-19 vaccine or a placebo. The chain links TRBV7-2 to TRBJ2-3, with D maybe TRBD1 (6 bases). CDR3 DNA sequence: TGTGCCAGCAGCTTTGGGGACACGACTTACACAGATACGCAGTATTTT. Translating gives CASSFGDTTYTDTQYF.